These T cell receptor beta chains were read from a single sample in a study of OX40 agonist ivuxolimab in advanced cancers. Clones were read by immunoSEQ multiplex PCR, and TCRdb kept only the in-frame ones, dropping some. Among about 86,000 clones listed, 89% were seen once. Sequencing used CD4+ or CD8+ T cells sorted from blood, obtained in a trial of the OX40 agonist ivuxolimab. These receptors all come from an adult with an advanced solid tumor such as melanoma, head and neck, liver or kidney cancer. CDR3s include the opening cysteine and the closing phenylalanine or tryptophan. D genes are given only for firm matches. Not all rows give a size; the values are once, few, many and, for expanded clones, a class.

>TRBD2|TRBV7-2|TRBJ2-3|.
CASSLLGPLAGITDTQYF
TGTGCCAGCAGCTTATTGGGTCCACTAGCGGGGATCACAGATACGCAGTATTTT
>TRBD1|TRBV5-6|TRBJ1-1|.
CASTSLDRAKNTEAFF
TGTGCCAGCACCTCCTTGGACAGGGCCAAGAACACTGAAGCTTTCTTT
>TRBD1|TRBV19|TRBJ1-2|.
CASSIVRDRVDYGYTF
TGTGCCAGTAGTATAGTCCGCGACAGGGTGGACTATGGCTACACCTTC
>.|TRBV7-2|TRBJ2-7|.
CASSLEAGLSGEQYF
TGTGCCAGCAGCTTAGAGGCGGGGCTCTCGGGCGAGCAGTACTTC
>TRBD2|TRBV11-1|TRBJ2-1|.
CASSSEGGRSYNEQFF
TGTGCCAGCAGTTCAGAAGGCGGGAGATCCTACAATGAGCAGTTCTTC
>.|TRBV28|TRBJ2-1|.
CASSSHSSASSYNEQFF
TGTGCCAGCAGTTCCCACTCTAGCGCAAGCTCCTACAATGAGCAGTTCTTC
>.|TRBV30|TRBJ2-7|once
CASKTPSSYEQYF
TGTGCCTCTAAAACTCCGAGCTCCTACGAGCAGTACTTC
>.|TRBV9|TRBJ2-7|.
CANSAGRLGGEQYF
TGTGCCAACAGCGCCGGCAGGCTAGGGGGCGAGCAGTACTTC
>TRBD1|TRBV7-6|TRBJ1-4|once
CASSPKSAGQGVLNEKLFF
TGTGCCAGCAGCCCAAAGAGTGCGGGACAGGGGGTATTGAATGAAAAACTGTTTTTT
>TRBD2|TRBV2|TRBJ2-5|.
CASSVTSAETQYF
TGTGCCAGCAGCGTTACTAGCGCAGAGACCCAGTACTTC
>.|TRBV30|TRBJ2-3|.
CAWSRDMVRDTQYF
TGTGCCTGGAGTCGGGACATGGTTCGGGATACGCAGTATTTT
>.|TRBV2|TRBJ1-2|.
CASSWTVGYTF
TGTGCCAGCAGTTGGACAGTAGGCTACACCTTC
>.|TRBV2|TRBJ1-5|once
CASSEDWGADQPQHF
TGTGCCAGCAGTGAAGACTGGGGGGCTGATCAGCCCCAGCATTTT
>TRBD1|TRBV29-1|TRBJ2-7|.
CSVGRTGAYEQYF
TGCAGCGTTGGGCGGACAGGGGCCTACGAGCAGTACTTC
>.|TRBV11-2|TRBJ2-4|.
CASSLGVSVGGNIQYF
TGTGCCAGCAGCTTAGGGGTTTCAGTCGGAGGAAACATTCAGTACTTC
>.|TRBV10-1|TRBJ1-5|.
CASSDAGLEPQHF
TGCGCCAGCAGTGACGCGGGCCTAGAACCCCAGCATTTT
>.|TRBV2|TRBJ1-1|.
CASRLQLTLNTEAFF
TGTGCCAGCAGGTTACAGCTCACCCTGAACACTGAAGCTTTCTTT
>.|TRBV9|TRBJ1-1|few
CASSVAPGNTEAFF
TGTGCCAGCAGCGTAGCTCCGGGGAACACTGAAGCTTTCTTT
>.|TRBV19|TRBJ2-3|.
CASRMVGESADTQYF
TGTGCCAGTAGGATGGTCGGGGAATCGGCAGATACGCAGTATTTT
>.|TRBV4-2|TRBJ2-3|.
CASSQGSETDTQYF
TGTGCCAGCAGCCAAGGCAGCGAAACAGATACGCAGTATTTT
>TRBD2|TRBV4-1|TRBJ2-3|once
CASSQTLAGGGTQYF
TGCGCCAGCAGCCAAACCCTAGCGGGAGGGGGTACGCAGTATTTT
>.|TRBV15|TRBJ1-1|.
CATRLTQANTEAFF
TGTGCCACCAGGTTGACGCAGGCGAACACTGAAGCTTTCTTT
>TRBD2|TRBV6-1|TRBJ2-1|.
CASSGLLAAAYNEQFF
TGTGCCAGCAGTGGTCTACTAGCGGCAGCCTACAATGAGCAGTTCTTC
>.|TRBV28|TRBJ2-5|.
CASSTRAGRETQYF
TGTGCCAGCAGTACCAGGGCGGGGCGGGAGACCCAGTACTTC
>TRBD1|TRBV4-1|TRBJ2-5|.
CASSHKKGDSQETQYF
TGCGCCAGCAGCCATAAGAAGGGGGACAGCCAAGAGACCCAGTACTTC
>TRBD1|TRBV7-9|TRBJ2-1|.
CASRMDRAPYNEQFF
TGTGCCAGCAGGATGGACAGGGCGCCCTACAATGAGCAGTTCTTC
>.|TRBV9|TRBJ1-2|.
CASSVARENYGYTF
TGTGCCAGCAGCGTAGCTCGGGAGAACTATGGCTACACCTTC
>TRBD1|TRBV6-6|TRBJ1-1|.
CATFRDRGTEAFF
TGTGCCACATTCCGGGACAGGGGCACTGAAGCTTTCTTT
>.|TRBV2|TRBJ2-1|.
CASIEVEGNEQFF
TGTGCCAGCATTGAGGTAGAGGGTAATGAGCAGTTCTTC
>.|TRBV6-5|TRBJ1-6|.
CASSYSGQGSSPLHF
TGTGCCAGCAGTTACTCTGGCCAGGGATCATCACCCCTCCACTTT
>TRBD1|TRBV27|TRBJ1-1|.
CASSGRTGGWKAFF
TGTGCCAGCAGTGGCAGGACAGGGGGCTGGAAAGCTTTCTTT
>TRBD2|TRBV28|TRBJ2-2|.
CASSFGGGTNTGELFF
TGTGCCAGCAGTTTTGGCGGGGGGACAAACACCGGGGAGCTGTTTTTT
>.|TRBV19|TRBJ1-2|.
CASSFRSNYGYTF
TGTGCCAGTAGTTTTAGGTCTAACTATGGCTACACCTTC
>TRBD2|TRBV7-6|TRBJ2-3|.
CASSLEAGGLGNTQYF
TGTGCCAGCAGCTTAGAAGCGGGGGGGCTGGGGAATACGCAGTATTTT
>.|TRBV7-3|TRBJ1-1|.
CASSRDTMNTEAFF
TGTGCCAGCAGCCGGGACACCATGAACACTGAAGCTTTCTTT
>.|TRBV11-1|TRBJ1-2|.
CASSLAHRTDYGYTF
TGTGCCAGCAGCTTGGCCCATCGTACCGACTATGGCTACACCTTC
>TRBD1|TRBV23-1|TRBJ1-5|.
CASSQYRDRRNQPQHF
TGCGCCAGCAGTCAATACCGGGACAGACGCAATCAGCCCCAGCATTTT
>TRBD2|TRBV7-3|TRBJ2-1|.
CASSLGLAENNEQFF
TGTGCCAGCAGCTTGGGACTAGCGGAGAACAATGAGCAGTTCTTC
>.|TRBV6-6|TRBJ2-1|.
CASSPSTQSSYNEQFF
TGTGCCAGCAGCCCTTCGACACAAAGCTCCTACAATGAGCAGTTCTTC
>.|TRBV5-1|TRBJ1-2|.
CASSLEGGARYTF
TGCGCCAGCAGCTTGGAAGGGGGGGCTCGCTACACCTTC
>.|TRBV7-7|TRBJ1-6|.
CASSLGSGENSPLHF
TGTGCTAGCAGCTTAGGTTCAGGGGAAAATTCACCCCTCCACTTT
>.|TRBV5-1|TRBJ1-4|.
CASSLEGTNEKLFF
TGCGCCAGCAGCTTGGAGGGGACTAATGAAAAACTGTTTTTT
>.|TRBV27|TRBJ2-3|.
CASSLKGDYLGADTQYF
TGTGCCAGCAGTTTAAAGGGCGACTATCTGGGTGCAGATACGCAGTATTTT
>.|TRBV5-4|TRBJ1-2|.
CASSLVLGEDGYTF
TGTGCCAGCAGCTTGGTCCTAGGGGAGGATGGCTACACCTTC
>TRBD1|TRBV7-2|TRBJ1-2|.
CASSFAGTDLYGYTF
TGTGCCAGCAGCTTTGCCGGGACAGACCTCTATGGCTACACCTTC
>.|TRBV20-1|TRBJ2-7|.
CSASAAEQYF
TGCAGTGCTAGCGCGGCCGAGCAGTACTTC
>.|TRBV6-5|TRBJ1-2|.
CASSYPGQDYGYTF
TGTGCCAGCAGTTACCCAGGGCAAGATTATGGCTACACCTTC
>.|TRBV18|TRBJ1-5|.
CASSPGGDQPQHF
TGTGCCAGCTCACCAGGGGGCGATCAGCCCCAGCATTTT
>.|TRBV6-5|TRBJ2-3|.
CASRRLLTSTDTQYF
TGTGCCAGCCGCCGGCTCCTGACATCCACAGATACGCAGTATTTT
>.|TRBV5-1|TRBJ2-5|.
CASSRAPQETQYF
TGCGCCAGCAGTCGGGCTCCCCAAGAGACCCAGTACTTC
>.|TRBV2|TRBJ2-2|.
CASSEGRTAPGELFF
TGTGCCAGCAGTGAAGGCCGGACGGCCCCCGGGGAGCTGTTTTTT
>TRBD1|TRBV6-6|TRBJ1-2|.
CASSYGQGAWGYTF
TGTGCCAGCAGTTACGGACAGGGGGCATGGGGCTACACCTTC